This T cell receptor beta chain was obtained from a study of shared clonotypes between healthy human individuals. The CDR3 has 14 residues. Germline assignment: CDR1 SQVTM and CDR2 ANQGSEA. V lost 0 bases to trimming and J lost 5 bases, with 12 bases between them. Libraries were prepared by immunoSEQ multiplex PCR; TCRdb keeps only in-frame clonotypes and omits some of them. The sample holds some 470,000 clones, around 80% seen once. Genomic DNA of unsorted samples came from tens of millions of PBMCs. This clonotype was obtained from a woman in her thirties or forties in good health. Some clones in this sample may be carry-over from other donors' samples. Sequencing was performed on PBMCs. The chain employs TRBV29-1 and TRBJ2-3; the D gene is possibly TRBD1 (6 bases). The CDR3 coding sequence is TGCAGCGTTGAAGAGAGACAGGCCCGAGATACGCAGTATTTT. The encoded protein is CSVEERQARDTQYF.